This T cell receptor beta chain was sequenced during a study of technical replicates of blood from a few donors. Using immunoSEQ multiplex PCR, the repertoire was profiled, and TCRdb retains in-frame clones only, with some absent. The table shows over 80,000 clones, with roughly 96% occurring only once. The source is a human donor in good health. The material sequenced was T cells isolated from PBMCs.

CDR3 DNA sequence: TGTGCCAGCACGAGAGTTGCCTATGGCTACACCTTC. It yields the protein CASTRVAYGYTF. This rearrangement joins TRBV7-8 to TRBJ1-2; D unresolved. The V end was cut by 7 bases, the J end by 4 bases, with 10 bases between. There are 12 residues in the CDR3. Germline assignment: CDR1 SGHVS and CDR2 FQNEAQ.